A selection of T cell receptor beta chains follows, all from one sample in a study of technical replicates of blood from a few donors. The method was immunoSEQ multiplex PCR; TCRdb's version includes in-frame clones alone and lacks a portion of them. The sample includes about 76,000 clones, approximately 94% of them seen just once. Material: T cells isolated from PBMCs. Receptors were obtained from a human donor in good health. Each CDR3 is given with its conserved first and last residue.

len,j_gene,v_gene,CDR3aa
14,TRBJ2-1,TRBV27,CASTSWLASNEQFF
14,TRBJ2-1,TRBV4-3,CASSQVLSDSEQFF
12,TRBJ2-7,TRBV30,CAWTPGPLGPYF
12,TRBJ1-2,TRBV5-8,CASSLDIQGYTF
15,TRBJ2-5,TRBV10-3,CAISERLAGEETQYF
13,TRBJ1-5,TRBV2,CASTTGADQPQHF
15,TRBJ1-2,TRBV10-3,CAVFSGTGAARGYTF
14,TRBJ2-6,TRBV7-3,CASGDGSGANVLTF
14,TRBJ1-2,TRBV7-2,CASSFQTGDFGYTF
13,TRBJ1-1,TRBV2,CASTRRENTEAFF
14,TRBJ1-1,TRBV6-5,CASSYVDSNTEAFF
15,TRBJ2-5,TRBV4-2,CASSQVPEYQETQYF
14,TRBJ2-7,TRBV5-6,CASSGGLGSYEQYF
15,TRBJ2-2,TRBV27,CASSLGHPNTGELFF
11,TRBJ2-2,TRBV20-1,CSARVVGELFF
13,TRBJ1-5,TRBV13,CASSLGGDQPQHF
15,TRBJ1-2,TRBV7-9,CASSLDGRGGNGYTF
14,TRBJ2-2,TRBV7-2,CASRSGQRTGELFF
12,TRBJ1-2,TRBV10-2,CASNPGQGLYTF
16,TRBJ2-6,TRBV30,CACENPGQDGANVLTF
18,TRBJ2-3,TRBV19,CASSIEDLTGIRTDTQYF
14,TRBJ2-3,TRBV10-3,CAISLDSSTDTQYF
14,TRBJ2-5,TRBV15,CATSSDREQETQYF
13,TRBJ2-1,TRBV4-2,CASSGLAGVEQFF
12,TRBJ2-2,TRBV6-5,CATFPSTGELFF
14,TRBJ1-1,TRBV7-9,CASSPRDRGTEAFF
15,TRBJ2-2,TRBV5-1,CASREDRGANGELFF